This is a list of T cell receptor beta chains from one sample in a study of blood T cell repertoires in COVID-19. TCRdb's table, derived via immunoSEQ multiplex PCR, lists solely in-frame clones and lacks some. Here the sample spans under 150,000 clones, roughly four fifths being singletons. Sequencing was performed on peripheral blood. These receptors were collected from an older woman with acute or convalescent COVID-19. Both conserved end residues are part of each CDR3. The D gene is left open where the match is weak. Only some rows state a clone size, as once, few, many or a class for expanded clones.

j_call | d_call | clone_size | v_call | cdr3_aa | cdr3_nt
TRBJ2-1 | . | . | TRBV12-3/TRBV12-4 | CASSFYYNEQFF | TGTGCCAGCAGTTTCTATTACAATGAGCAGTTCTTC
TRBJ2-2 | TRBD2 | . | TRBV5-6 | CASSRLAGSGTGELFF | TGTGCCAGCAGTCGACTAGCGGGATCGGGGACCGGGGAGCTGTTTTTT
TRBJ2-3 | TRBD1 | . | TRBV28 | CASSFPGTGGNPDTQYF | TGTGCCAGCAGTTTCCCCGGGACAGGGGGCAACCCAGATACGCAGTATTTT
TRBJ2-7 | TRBD1 | . | TRBV12-3/TRBV12-4 | CASTYGQAYEQYF | TGTGCCAGCACCTACGGACAGGCCTACGAGCAGTACTTC
TRBJ1-1 | . | . | TRBV7-2 | CASSLRSAGASEAFF | TGTGCCAGCAGCCTCAGAAGCGCGGGTGCGTCTGAAGCTTTCTTT
TRBJ2-2 | TRBD2 | . | TRBV7-6 | CASSLAGTLAGFTGELFF | TGTGCCAGCAGCTTAGCCGGAACGCTAGCGGGTTTCACCGGGGAGCTGTTTTTT
TRBJ1-1 | . | . | TRBV28 | CASSTGTKNTEAFF | TGTGCCAGCAGTACCGGGACAAAGAACACTGAAGCTTTCTTT
TRBJ1-1 | . | . | TRBV5-1 | CASSQQQVPNTEAFF | TGCGCCAGCAGCCAGCAACAGGTTCCGAACACTGAAGCTTTCTTT
TRBJ2-5 | . | . | TRBV7-9 | CASSLGTQETQYF | TGTGCCAGCAGCCTCGGGACACAAGAGACCCAGTACTTC
TRBJ1-1 | . | . | TRBV7-8 | CASSLGEGTEAFF | TGTGCCAGCAGCTTAGGGGAGGGGACTGAAGCTTTCTTT
TRBJ1-5 | . | few | TRBV29-1 | CSVRVGLGNQPQHF | TGCAGCGTTAGGGTGGGGCTAGGGAATCAGCCCCAGCATTTT
TRBJ1-2 | TRBD1 | . | TRBV6-2/TRBV6-3 | CASSSWTGNYGYTF | TGTGCCAGCAGTTCCTGGACAGGAAACTATGGCTACACCTTC
TRBJ2-7 | TRBD2 | . | TRBV7-2 | CASSPKLAGAYEQYF | TGTGCCAGCAGCCCTAAACTAGCGGGAGCCTACGAGCAGTACTTC
TRBJ2-3 | . | . | TRBV7-2 | CASSLAWATDTQYF | TGTGCCAGCAGCTTAGCATGGGCCACAGATACGCAGTATTTT
TRBJ1-3 | . | . | TRBV19 | CASSPGMSGNTIYF | TGTGCCAGTAGTCCGGGGATGTCTGGAAACACCATATATTTT